This is a list of T cell receptor beta chains from one sample in a study of identical twins. A single record per CDR3 protein comes from TCRdb applying MiXCR to the 5' RACE reads. This table has around 500,000 distinct CDR3 sequences, 13% to 15% appearing once. Another study also made use of these data, one on yellow fever vaccine responses in identical twins.

Material for sequencing was CD4+ T cells sorted from blood. The receptors shown here come from a young woman in good health. The CDR3 runs from the conserved cysteine through the conserved F or W. A D gene is named only where the DNA matches it firmly. Rows may omit the clone size; those that give it use once, few, many or a size class.

.	TRBV6-2/TRBV6-3	few	TRBJ2-7	TGTGCCAGCAGTTACCGTTCCGGACCTTACGAGCAGTACTTC	CASSYRSGPYEQYF
.	TRBV7-2	few	TRBJ2-3	TGTGCCAGCAGCCTGCTACCGGCGGGATTGTATACAGATACGCAGTATTTT	CASSLLPAGLYTDTQYF
.	TRBV5-5	.	TRBJ2-5	TGTGCCAGCAGCTTTCTTCTCCAAGAGACCCAGTACTTC	CASSFLLQETQYF
.	TRBV6-5	.	TRBJ2-7	TGTGCCAGCGTATCCGGGACATTAGAGCAGTACTTC	CASVSGTLEQYF
TRBD1	TRBV2	many	TRBJ2-2	TGTGCCAGCAGAGCGACAGGGACGAACACCGGGGAGCTGTTTTTT	CASRATGTNTGELFF
TRBD1	TRBV5-1	.	TRBJ2-1	TGTGCCAGCAGCTTGGCAGGACAGGGGTACAATGAGCAGTTCTTC	CASSLAGQGYNEQFF
TRBD2	TRBV12-3/TRBV12-4	few	TRBJ2-5	TGTGCCAGCAGTCCGGGGACTAGCGGGAGTGTTTGGAAAGAGACCCAGTACTTC	CASSPGTSGSVWKETQYF
.	TRBV13	.	TRBJ2-1	TGTGCCAGCAGCTTAATGAGGTCGGGTGAGCAGTTCTTC	CASSLMRSGEQFF
.	TRBV6-1	.	TRBJ2-7	TGTGCCAGCATAAGATTTGCGCCCTACGAGCAGTACTTC	CASIRFAPYEQYF
.	TRBV6-1	.	TRBJ2-7	TGTGCCAGCACCCCGACAGGATCCCACGAGCAGTACTTC	CASTPTGSHEQYF
.	TRBV2	many	TRBJ1-2	TGTGCCAGCAGCGGCGGGACGGCCTATGGCTACACCTTC	CASSGGTAYGYTF
.	TRBV5-1	many	TRBJ2-5	TGCGCCAGCAGCTTGGTTGTCGAAGAGACCCAGTACTTC	CASSLVVEETQYF
TRBD2	TRBV2	.	TRBJ2-1	TGTGCCAGCACCGGGGGGGCCTTCCTCTTC	CASTGGAFLF
.	TRBV7-2	.	TRBJ2-6	TGTGCCAGCAGCTTATCCCACTCTGGGGCCAACGTCCTGACTTTC	CASSLSHSGANVLTF
TRBD1	TRBV4-2	few	TRBJ2-3	TGTGCCAGCAGCCAAGTTGCCGGGACAGGGGGTAATACAGATACGCAGTATTTT	CASSQVAGTGGNTDTQYF
.	TRBV7-9	.	TRBJ2-3	TGTGCCAGCAGCCCCAACTCAGGCACGCTCGGGGATACGCAGTATTTT	CASSPNSGTLGDTQYF
TRBD1	TRBV28	.	TRBJ2-3	TGTGCCAGCAGTTTAGGACAGGCATCGGATACGCAGTATTTT	CASSLGQASDTQYF
TRBD2	TRBV20-1	few	TRBJ2-3	TGCAGTGCAGAGGGACTACTACCGCCCACAGATACGCAGTATTTT	CSAEGLLPPTDTQYF
.	TRBV5-1	.	TRBJ2-1	TGCGCCAGCAGCATCGGACAGAGCTCCTACAATGAGCAGTTCTTC	CASSIGQSSYNEQFF
.	TRBV11-2	.	TRBJ2-2	TGTGCCAGCAGTCCAGACAGGCTGAACACCGGGGAGCTGTTTTTT	CASSPDRLNTGELFF
.	TRBV5-5	few	TRBJ2-7	TGTGCCAGCAGCTTATCGCAGGGGATATACGAGCAGTACTTC	CASSLSQGIYEQYF
TRBD2	TRBV24-1	.	TRBJ2-2	TGTGCCACCAGTGATCCGCGGGGGGGAACCGGGGAGCTGTTTTTT	CATSDPRGGTGELFF
.	TRBV20-1	few	TRBJ2-4	TGCAGTGCTAGATCAGACGCGAAGGGCCCGGGCATTCAGTACTTC	CSARSDAKGPGIQYF
TRBD1	TRBV6-5	.	TRBJ1-1	TGTGCCAGCAGTTCGTTAGGGACAGGGGAAGGTGAAGCTTTCTTT	CASSSLGTGEGEAFF
TRBD1	TRBV10-3	few	TRBJ1-2	TGTGCCAACGACAGGGGGCAGGGGTATGGCTACACCTTC	CANDRGQGYGYTF
.	TRBV19	.	TRBJ2-2	TGTGCCAGTAGACTCTCGGGGAACACCGGGGAGCTGTTTTTT	CASRLSGNTGELFF
.	TRBV27	.	TRBJ2-2	TGTGCCAGCAGTTTACCGGGGGCTCCAACCGGGGAGCTGTTTTTT	CASSLPGAPTGELFF
.	TRBV27	.	TRBJ2-5	TGTGCCAGCAGTTCCCCCCACAGGCAAGAGACCCAGTACTTC	CASSSPHRQETQYF
.	TRBV9	.	TRBJ2-1	TGTGCCAGCAGCGCCGGGCCACGAGGGGCGGAGCAGTTCTTC	CASSAGPRGAEQFF
TRBD2	TRBV20-1	.	TRBJ2-1	TGCAGTGCTAGCGGGACTAGCGGGGGGTCCTACGATGAGCAGTTCTTC	CSASGTSGGSYDEQFF
TRBD1	TRBV14	.	TRBJ2-7	TGTGCCAGCAGCCTACCCGGGACAGGGGTATCCGAGCAGTACTTC	CASSLPGTGVSEQYF
.	TRBV7-9	.	TRBJ2-1	TGTGCCAGCAGCCCGAACGGGGGCTCCTACAATGAGCAGTTCTTC	CASSPNGGSYNEQFF
TRBD1	TRBV2	.	TRBJ2-7	TGTGCCAGCAGTTTCGGACAGGCCTACGAGCAGTACTTC	CASSFGQAYEQYF
TRBD1	TRBV10-3	.	TRBJ1-5	TGTGCCATCAGTGAGTCGGGAAATTGGGACAGGGGATTAAGTAGCAATCAGCCCCAGCATTTT	CAISESGNWDRGLSSNQPQHF
.	TRBV3-1	once	TRBJ2-1	TGTGCCAGCAGCCAAGTGCGAACAGGGGGGGGTAATGAGCAGTTCTTC	CASSQVRTGGGNEQFF
TRBD1	TRBV28	.	TRBJ1-5	TGTGCCAGCAGACCGCCAGACAGGGGAGTTCAGCCCCAGCATTTT	CASRPPDRGVQPQHF
TRBD2	TRBV27	.	TRBJ2-1	TGTGCCAGCAGTTTAGGGGTGGTGGGTAGCGGGAGGGTTTACAATGAGCAGTTCTTC	CASSLGVVGSGRVYNEQFF
.	TRBV29-1	.	TRBJ2-7	TGCAGCGTTCCGGAGGACGAGCAGTACTTC	CSVPEDEQYF
TRBD2	TRBV6-2/TRBV6-3	.	TRBJ2-3	TGTGCCAGCAGTTATAATAGCGGGAGTACCCCAGATACGCAGTATTTT	CASSYNSGSTPDTQYF
TRBD1	TRBV29-1	few	TRBJ2-1	TGCAGCGTTGAAGCGAGGTGGACAGGGGACAATGAGCAGTTCTTC	CSVEARWTGDNEQFF
.	TRBV12-3/TRBV12-4	many	TRBJ1-1	TGTGCCAGCGCCTTGGGCAGGGGCATGAACACTGAAGCTTTCTTT	CASALGRGMNTEAFF
TRBD1	TRBV13	once	TRBJ2-6	TGTGCCAGCAGCCAGGGGACAGCGATATACGACTCTGGGGCCAACGTCCTGACTTTC	CASSQGTAIYDSGANVLTF
TRBD2	TRBV4-2	few	TRBJ2-1	TGTGCCAGCAGCCAAGAACAACTAGCGGGAGGGTCCTCCTACAATGAGCAGTTCTTC	CASSQEQLAGGSSYNEQFF
.	TRBV10-3	few	TRBJ2-1	TGTGCCATCACCTCCGGGACAAACAATGAGCAGTTCTTC	CAITSGTNNEQFF
.	TRBV7-2	.	TRBJ2-6	TGTGCCAGCAGCTTCAGGGACGTCCTGACTTTC	CASSFRDVLTF
.	TRBV28	many	TRBJ2-2	TGTGCCAGCAGTTGGATTTCGAACACCGGGGAGCTGTTTTTT	CASSWISNTGELFF
TRBD2	TRBV12-3/TRBV12-4	few	TRBJ2-1	TGTGCCAGCAGTTTATTAGCGGGGGGGTGGAATGAGCAGTTCTTC	CASSLLAGGWNEQFF
.	TRBV23-1	few	TRBJ2-5	TGCGCCAGCAGTCAATCGGGCAAAAAACTACAAGAGACCCAGTACTTC	CASSQSGKKLQETQYF
TRBD2	TRBV9	.	TRBJ2-7	TGTGCCAGCAGCGCCCAGACTAGCGGAGCCTACGAGCAGTACTTC	CASSAQTSGAYEQYF
TRBD2	TRBV10-3	few	TRBJ2-3	TGTGCCATCAGTGACTCACTAGCGCCGAAAGGGGCAGATACGCAGTATTTT	CAISDSLAPKGADTQYF
TRBD1	TRBV19	.	TRBJ1-2	TGTGCCAGTAGTCGACAGGGTCCGCCTTCGGGAGGCTACACCTTC	CASSRQGPPSGGYTF
TRBD1	TRBV5-1	.	TRBJ1-1	TGCGCCAGCAGCTCTAAGAAGAAAACCGGGACAGCGGATGAAGCTTTCTTT	CASSSKKKTGTADEAFF
TRBD2	TRBV15	.	TRBJ2-7	TGTGCCACCAGCAGAGATGTCACTAGCGGGAGGAGGGAGCAGTACTTC	CATSRDVTSGRREQYF
TRBD2	TRBV28	.	TRBJ2-7	TGTGCCAGCAGACTAGCGGGAGTTGGCGAGCAGTACTTC	CASRLAGVGEQYF
.	TRBV7-2	.	TRBJ2-5	TGTGCCAGCACCGGGGGTGGGCGCGAGACCCAGTACTTC	CASTGGGRETQYF
TRBD1	TRBV11-2	once	TRBJ2-3	TGTGCCAGCAGCTTTATCGACAGGGGAGATACGCAGTATTTT	CASSFIDRGDTQYF
TRBD2	TRBV3-1	.	TRBJ2-1	TGTGCCAGCAGCCTAGCGGGGGGGACGACCTACAATGAGCAGTTCTTC	CASSLAGGTTYNEQFF
.	TRBV12-3/TRBV12-4	many	TRBJ2-7	TGTGCCAGCAGTTTCTGGAGGTCTTTCCAGTACTTC	CASSFWRSFQYF
TRBD1	TRBV12-3/TRBV12-4	many	TRBJ2-1	TGTGCCAGCAGTGCACAGGGGGCCAGCTCCTACAATGAGCAGTTCTTC	CASSAQGASSYNEQFF